Sequencing of this TCR beta chain was carried out in a study of T cells expressing NK-cell markers. Study background: According to the study, TCR beta repertoires originated from sorted CD3+CD56+NKG2C+, CD3+CD56+NKG2C- and CD3+CD56-NKG2C+ T cells.

TCRdb re-called the 5' RACE reads; every CDR3 protein appears as one record, without DNA. Its table lists about half a million distinct CDR3 sequences. Study-wide results and caveats: The study did not resolve the HCMV specificity of expanded NKG2C+ T cell clones. Where a handful of donors were concerned, these clonotypes also led the CD3+CD56-NKG2C+ fraction. Dominant NKG2C+ clonotypes in about six donors made up about 1.0-7.0% of CD8+ T cells.

Comment on this clonotype: Its cognate antigen is unknown.

The length of the CDR3 is 15 residues. CDR1 and CDR2 from the germline V gene are MNHEY and SVGAGI. V gene TRBV6-5 combines with J gene TRBJ2-3; TCRdb designates TRBD1, a call that cannot be tested without DNA. The sequence was collected from a woman in her forties or fifties in good health. Sequencing was done on a sample of blood T cells: a sorted CD56 or NKG2C T cell subset, CD4+ or CD8+ T cells, or bulk PBMC T cells (not recorded which). This chain's CDR3 is CASSLGRSGTDTQYF.